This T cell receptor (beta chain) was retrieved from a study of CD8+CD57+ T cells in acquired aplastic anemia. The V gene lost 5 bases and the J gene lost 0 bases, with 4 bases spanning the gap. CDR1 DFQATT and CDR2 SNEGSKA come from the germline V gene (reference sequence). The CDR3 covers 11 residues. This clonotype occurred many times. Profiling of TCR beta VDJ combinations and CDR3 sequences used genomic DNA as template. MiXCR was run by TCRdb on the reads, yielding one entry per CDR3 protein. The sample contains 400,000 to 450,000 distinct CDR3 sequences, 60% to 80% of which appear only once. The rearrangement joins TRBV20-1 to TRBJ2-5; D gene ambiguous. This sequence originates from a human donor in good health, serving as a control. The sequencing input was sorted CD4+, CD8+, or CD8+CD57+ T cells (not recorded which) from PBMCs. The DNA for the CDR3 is TGCAGTGCTTTGTACCAAGAGACCCAGTACTTC. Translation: CSALYQETQYF.